The clone carrying this TCR beta chain was picked up a small number of times. The antigen is not known. The record originates from a study of beta chain features in type 1 diabetes. Looked up from germline, CDR1 is MNHEY and CDR2 is SVGAGI. The V and J ends lost 1 base and 7 bases, in that order; junction bases with no gene match: 7. The CDR3 runs 15 residues. Study outcomes and limitations: Patients with type 1 diabetes showed fewer VDJ junction insertions and more deletions. Moderately but significantly shorter TCRB CDR3s were found in Type 1 diabetes patients in all four CD4+ subsets.

The investigators reverse transcribed all of the isolated RNA, so they sequenced expressed TCRB transcripts. For naive, central memory and regulatory T cell samples, reads averaged approximately 3.6 million. This table comes from immunoSEQ multiplex PCR, and its TCRdb copy is limited to in-frame clones, with some not included. The repertoire holds 640,000 or so clones, with roughly 13% as singletons. Sequenced material: naive CD4+ T cells from blood. The chain carries TRBV6-5 and TRBJ2-7, with 10 bases matching TRBD2. The receptor's source is a man between 18 and 29 years old with type 1 diabetes. CDR3 nucleotides: TGTGCCAGCAGTTACTTTCTAGCGGGAGAGGGGGAGCAGTACTTC. Protein product: CASSYFLAGEGEQYF.